These T cell receptor beta chains were read from a single sample in a study of blood T cells in healthy people across ages. TCRdb independently ran MiXCR on the 5' RACE reads; one entry per CDR3 protein. This table has some 940,000 distinct CDR3 sequences, roughly 28% appearing once. The same data also went into a second study, on T cells of mothers and their children.

The sample taken for sequencing was blood. The receptors stem from a woman in her forties in good health. Each CDR3 is given with its conserved first and last residue. D genes are given only for firm matches. The size entry is marked missing in some rows and otherwise reads once, few, many or a size class.

v_gene	d_gene	abundance	j_gene	CDR3nt	CDR3aa
TRBV20-1	NA	many	TRBJ1-5	TGCAGTGCGTCCGAAGGACACCGGAACAATCAGCCCCAGCATTTT	CSASEGHRNNQPQHF
TRBV28	TRBD1	NA	TRBJ2-5	TGTGCCAGCAGTTTCCCTACCGGGACAGGTGACAATGAGCAGTACTTC	CASSFPTGTGDNEQYF
TRBV7-2	TRBD1	NA	TRBJ2-3	TGTGCCAGCAGCCCCGGGGCAAAACAGGGGTTAACAGATACGCAGTATTTT	CASSPGAKQGLTDTQYF
TRBV11-2	TRBD2	NA	TRBJ2-3	TGTGCCAGCAGCCCCATAGCGGGGGCCGGCTTGGCTACGCAGTATTTT	CASSPIAGAGLATQYF
TRBV5-5	TRBD2	NA	TRBJ2-3	TGTGCCAGCAGCTCGGTAGCGGGGGCCAGCACAGATACGCAGTATTTT	CASSSVAGASTDTQYF
TRBV15	NA	NA	TRBJ2-5	TGTGCCACCAGCTTGGGGGCAGGGTCACCTGAGACCCAGTACTTC	CATSLGAGSPETQYF
TRBV5-1	NA	NA	TRBJ2-5	TGCGCCAGCAGCTTGGTGGGGGCTAGCTCCTACAATGAGCAGTACTTC	CASSLVGASSYNEQYF
TRBV18	NA	few	TRBJ2-1	TGTGCCAGCTCAGGTGAACAGTCCAGCTCCTACAATGAGCAGTTCTTC	CASSGEQSSSYNEQFF
TRBV20-1	TRBD2	many	TRBJ2-5	TGCAGTGCTCCCCCCCGACTAGCGGGGATCGGGACCCAGTACTTC	CSAPPRLAGIGTQYF
TRBV5-1	NA	once	TRBJ1-1	TGCGCCAGCAGCAAAGGGGTTGACATGAACACTGAAGCTTTCTTT	CASSKGVDMNTEAFF
TRBV28	TRBD1	many	TRBJ2-4	TGTGCCACCTGGACAGGGGGGAACATTCAGTACTTC	CATWTGGNIQYF